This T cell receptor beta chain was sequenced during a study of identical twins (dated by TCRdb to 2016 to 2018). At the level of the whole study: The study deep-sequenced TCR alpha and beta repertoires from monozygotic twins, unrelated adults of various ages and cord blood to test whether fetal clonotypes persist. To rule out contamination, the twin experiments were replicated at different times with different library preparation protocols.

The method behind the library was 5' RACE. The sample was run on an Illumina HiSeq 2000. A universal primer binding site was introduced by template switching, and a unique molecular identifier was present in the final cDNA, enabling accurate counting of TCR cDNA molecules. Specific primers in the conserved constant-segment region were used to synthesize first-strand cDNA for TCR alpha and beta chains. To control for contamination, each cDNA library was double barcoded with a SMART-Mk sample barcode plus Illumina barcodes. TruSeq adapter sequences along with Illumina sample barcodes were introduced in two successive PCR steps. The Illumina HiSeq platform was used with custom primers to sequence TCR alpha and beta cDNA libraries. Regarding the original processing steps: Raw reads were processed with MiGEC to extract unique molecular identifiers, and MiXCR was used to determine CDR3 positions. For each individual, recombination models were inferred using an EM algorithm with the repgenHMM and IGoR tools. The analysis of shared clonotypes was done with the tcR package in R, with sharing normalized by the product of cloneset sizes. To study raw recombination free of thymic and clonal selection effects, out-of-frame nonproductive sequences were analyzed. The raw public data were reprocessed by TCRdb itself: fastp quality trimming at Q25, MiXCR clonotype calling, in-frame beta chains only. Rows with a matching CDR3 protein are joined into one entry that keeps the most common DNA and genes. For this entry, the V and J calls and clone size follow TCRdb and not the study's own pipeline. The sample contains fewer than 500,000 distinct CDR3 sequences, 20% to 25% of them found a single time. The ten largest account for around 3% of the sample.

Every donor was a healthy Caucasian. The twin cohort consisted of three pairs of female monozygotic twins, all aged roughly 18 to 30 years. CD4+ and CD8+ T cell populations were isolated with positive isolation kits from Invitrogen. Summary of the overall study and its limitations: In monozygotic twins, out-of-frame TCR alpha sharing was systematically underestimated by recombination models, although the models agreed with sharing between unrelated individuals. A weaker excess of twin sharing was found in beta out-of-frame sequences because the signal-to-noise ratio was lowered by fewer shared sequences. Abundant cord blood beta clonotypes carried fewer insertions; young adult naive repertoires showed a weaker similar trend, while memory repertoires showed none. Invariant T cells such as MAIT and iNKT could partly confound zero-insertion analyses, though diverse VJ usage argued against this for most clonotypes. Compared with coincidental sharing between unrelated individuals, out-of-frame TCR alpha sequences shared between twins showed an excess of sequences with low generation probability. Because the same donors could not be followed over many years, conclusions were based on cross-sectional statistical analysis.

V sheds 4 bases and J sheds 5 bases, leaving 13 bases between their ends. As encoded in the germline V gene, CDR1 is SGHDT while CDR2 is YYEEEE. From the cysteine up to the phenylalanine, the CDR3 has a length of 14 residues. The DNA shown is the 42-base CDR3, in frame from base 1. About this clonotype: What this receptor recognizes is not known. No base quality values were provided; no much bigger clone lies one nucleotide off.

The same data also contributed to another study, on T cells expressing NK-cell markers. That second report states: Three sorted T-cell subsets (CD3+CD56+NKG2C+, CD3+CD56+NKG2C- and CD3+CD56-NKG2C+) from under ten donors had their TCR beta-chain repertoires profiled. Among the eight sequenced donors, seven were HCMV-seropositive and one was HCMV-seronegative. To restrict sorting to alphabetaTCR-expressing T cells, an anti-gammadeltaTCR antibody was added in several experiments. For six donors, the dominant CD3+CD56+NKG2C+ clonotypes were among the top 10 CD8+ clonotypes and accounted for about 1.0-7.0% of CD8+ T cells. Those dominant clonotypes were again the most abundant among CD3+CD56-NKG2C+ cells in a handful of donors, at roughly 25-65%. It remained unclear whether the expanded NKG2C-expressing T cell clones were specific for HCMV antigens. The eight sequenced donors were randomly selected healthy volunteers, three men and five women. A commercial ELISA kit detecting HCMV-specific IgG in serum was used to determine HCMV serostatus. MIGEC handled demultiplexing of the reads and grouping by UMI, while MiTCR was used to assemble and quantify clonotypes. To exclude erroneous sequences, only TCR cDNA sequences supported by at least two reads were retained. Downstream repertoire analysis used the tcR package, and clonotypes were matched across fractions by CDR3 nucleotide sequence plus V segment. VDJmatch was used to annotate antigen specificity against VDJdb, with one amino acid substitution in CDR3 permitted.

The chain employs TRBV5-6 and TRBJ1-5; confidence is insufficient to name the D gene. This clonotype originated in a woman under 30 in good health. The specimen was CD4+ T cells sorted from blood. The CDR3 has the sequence CASSRLAPDQPQHF. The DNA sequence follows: TGTGCCAGCAGCCGGTTGGCGCCCGATCAGCCCCAGCATTTT.